Listed here are 3 T cell receptor beta chains from one sample, sequenced in a study of T cell responses to AZD1222 COVID-19 vaccine. Here immunoSEQ multiplex PCR was the method, and the copy in TCRdb shows in-frame clones only, minus some. The sample contains tens of thousands of clones, 85% to 90% of which appear only once. The sequences come from peripheral blood, collected 28 days after the second AZD1222 dose. Receptor source: an adult who received the AZD1222 COVID-19 vaccine.

The gene calls are TRBV13 and TRBJ2-1; 9 nucleotides agree with TRBD2. The germline CDR1 and CDR2 sequences are PRHDT and FYEKMQ (reference sequence). Losses at the gene ends were 5 bases for V and 4 bases for J; bases not matched to a gene: 6. The CDR3 runs 15 residues. CDR3 DNA sequence: TGTGCCAGCAGCGGGGGGCTAGCGGGGTACAATGAGCAGTTCTTC. Residues: CASSGGLAGYNEQFF.

The chain links TRBV27 to TRBJ2-3; 9 bases fit TRBD2. The CDR3 has 16 amino acids. Germline CDR1 reads MNHEY; CDR2 reads SMNVEV (reference sequence). V lost 6 bases, J lost 5 bases, and 12 bases stayed unmatched. CDR3 sequence (DNA): TGTGCCAGCAGACACTCCGGGACTAGCTTGAAAGATACGCAGTATTTT. Its translation is CASRHSGTSLKDTQYF.

The J gene is TRBJ2-3, the V gene TRBV5-8; TRBD2 aligns across 7 bases. Germline V lookup: CDR1 SGHTS, CDR2 YDEGEE. V shed 0 bases and J 3 bases; nucleotides not matched to a gene: 4. This CDR3 comprises 15 residues. The CDR3, as DNA: TGTGCCAGCAGCTTGGGGGTCGGGGGGACAGATACGCAGTATTTT. Translation gives CASSLGVGGTDTQYF. Using reference TRBV5-8 and TRBJ2-3 for the parts outside the CDR3, the full variable domain is EAGVTQSPTHLIKTRGQQATLRCSPISGHTSVYWYQQALGLGLQFLLWYDEGEERNRGNFPPRFSGRQFPNYSSELNVNALELEDSALYLCASSLGVGGTDTQYFGPGTRLTVL.